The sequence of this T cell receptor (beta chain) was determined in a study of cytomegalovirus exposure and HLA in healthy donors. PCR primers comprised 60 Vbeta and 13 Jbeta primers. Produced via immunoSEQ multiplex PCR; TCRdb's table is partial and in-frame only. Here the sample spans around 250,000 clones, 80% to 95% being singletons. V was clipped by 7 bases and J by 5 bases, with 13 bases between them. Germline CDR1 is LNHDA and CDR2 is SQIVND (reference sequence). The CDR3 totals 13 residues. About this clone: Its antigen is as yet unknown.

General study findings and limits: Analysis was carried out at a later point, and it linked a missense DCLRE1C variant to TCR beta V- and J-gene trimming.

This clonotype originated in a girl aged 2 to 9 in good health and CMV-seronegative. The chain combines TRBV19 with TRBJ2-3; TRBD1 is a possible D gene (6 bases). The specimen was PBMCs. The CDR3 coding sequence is TGTGCCAGTAACTACAGGGCGGGAGATACGCAGTATTTT. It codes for CASNYRAGDTQYF.